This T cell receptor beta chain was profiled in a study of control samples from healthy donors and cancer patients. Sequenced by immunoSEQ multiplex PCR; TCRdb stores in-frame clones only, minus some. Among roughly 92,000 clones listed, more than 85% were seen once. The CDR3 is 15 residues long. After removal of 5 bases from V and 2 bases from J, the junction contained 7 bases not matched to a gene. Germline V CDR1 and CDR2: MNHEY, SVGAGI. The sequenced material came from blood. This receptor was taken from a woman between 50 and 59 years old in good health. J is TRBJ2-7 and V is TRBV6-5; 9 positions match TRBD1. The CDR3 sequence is CASSKRTGVTYEQYF. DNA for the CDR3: TGTGCCAGCAGTAAGAGGACAGGGGTGACCTACGAGCAGTACTTC.